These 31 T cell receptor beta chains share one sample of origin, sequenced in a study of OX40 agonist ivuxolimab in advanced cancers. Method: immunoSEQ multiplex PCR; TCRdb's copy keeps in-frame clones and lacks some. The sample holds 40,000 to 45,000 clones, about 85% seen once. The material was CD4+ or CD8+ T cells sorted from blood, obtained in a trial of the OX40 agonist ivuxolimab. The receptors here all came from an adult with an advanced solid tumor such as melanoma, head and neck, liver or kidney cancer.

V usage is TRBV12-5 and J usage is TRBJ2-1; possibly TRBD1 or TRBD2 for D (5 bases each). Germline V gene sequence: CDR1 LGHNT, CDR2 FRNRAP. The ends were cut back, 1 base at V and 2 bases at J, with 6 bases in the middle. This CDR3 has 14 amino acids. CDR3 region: CASGLGGPYNEQFF. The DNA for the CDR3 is TGTGCTAGTGGTTTGGGGGGACCCTACAATGAGCAGTTCTTC.

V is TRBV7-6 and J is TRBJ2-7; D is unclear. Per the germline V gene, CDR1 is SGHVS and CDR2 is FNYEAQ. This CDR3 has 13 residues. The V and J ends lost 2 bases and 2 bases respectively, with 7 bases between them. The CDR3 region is CASSLNGAYEQYF. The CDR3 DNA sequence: TGTGCCAGCAGCTTAAACGGCGCCTACGAGCAGTACTTC. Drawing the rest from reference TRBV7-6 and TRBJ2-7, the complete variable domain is GAGVSQSPRYKVTKRGQDVALRCDPISGHVSLYWYRQALGQGPEFLTYFNYEAQQDKSGLPNDRFSAERPEGSISTLTIQRTEQRDSAMYRCASSLNGAYEQYFGPGTRLTVT.

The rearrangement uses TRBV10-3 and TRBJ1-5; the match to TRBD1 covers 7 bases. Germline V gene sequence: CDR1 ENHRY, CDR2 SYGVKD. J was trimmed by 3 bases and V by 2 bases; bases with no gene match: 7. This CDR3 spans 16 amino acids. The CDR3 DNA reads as TGTGCCATCAGTGAGAGGTCAGGGGGTCCCAATCAGCCCCAGCATTTT. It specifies CAISERSGGPNQPQHF.

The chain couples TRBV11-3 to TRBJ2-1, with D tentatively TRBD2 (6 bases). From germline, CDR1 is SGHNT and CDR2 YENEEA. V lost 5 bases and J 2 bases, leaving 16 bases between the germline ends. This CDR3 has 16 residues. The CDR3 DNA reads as TGTGCCAGCAGCCCCTTACAAGCGGGTGCCTACAATGAGCAGTTCTTC. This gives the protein CASSPLQAGAYNEQFF.

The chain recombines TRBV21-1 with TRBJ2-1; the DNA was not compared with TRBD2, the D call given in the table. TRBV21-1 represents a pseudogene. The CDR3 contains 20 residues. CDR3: CASSKFRGWIAGGLGNEQFF. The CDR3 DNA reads TGTGCCAGCAGCAAATTTCGTGGATGGATAGCGGGGGGGCTTGGCAATGAGCAGTTCTTC.

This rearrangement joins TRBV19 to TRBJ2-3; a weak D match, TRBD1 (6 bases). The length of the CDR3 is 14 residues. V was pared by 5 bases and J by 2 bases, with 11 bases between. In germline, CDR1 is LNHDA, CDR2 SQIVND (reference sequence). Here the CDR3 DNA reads TGTGCCAGTAGTTACAGGGTCCACACAGATACGCAGTATTTT. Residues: CASSYRVHTDTQYF.

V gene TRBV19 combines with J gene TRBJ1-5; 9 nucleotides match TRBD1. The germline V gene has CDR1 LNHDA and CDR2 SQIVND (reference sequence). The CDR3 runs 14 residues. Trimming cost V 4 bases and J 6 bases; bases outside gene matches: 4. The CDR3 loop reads CASSNRGPGQPQHF. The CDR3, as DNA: TGTGCCAGTAGTAACAGGGGGCCCGGTCAGCCCCAGCATTTT.

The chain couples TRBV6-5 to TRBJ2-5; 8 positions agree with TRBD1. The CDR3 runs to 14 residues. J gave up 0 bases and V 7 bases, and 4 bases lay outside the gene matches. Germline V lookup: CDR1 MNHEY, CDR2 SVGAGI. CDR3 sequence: CASNVGQDQETQYF. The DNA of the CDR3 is TGTGCCAGCAACGTGGGACAGGACCAAGAGACCCAGTACTTC.

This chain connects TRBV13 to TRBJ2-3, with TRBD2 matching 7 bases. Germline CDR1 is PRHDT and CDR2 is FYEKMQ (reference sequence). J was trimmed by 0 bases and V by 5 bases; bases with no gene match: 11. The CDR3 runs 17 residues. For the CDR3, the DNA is TGTGCCAGCAGCACTCCCGCTAGCGGTTCTAGCACAGATACGCAGTATTTT. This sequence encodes CASSTPASGSSTDTQYF. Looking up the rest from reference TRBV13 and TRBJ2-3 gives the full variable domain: AAGVIQSPRHLIKEKRETATLKCYPIPRHDTVYWYQQGPGQDPQFLISFYEKMQSDKGSIPDRFSAQQFSDYHSELNMSSLELGDSALYFCASSTPASGSSTDTQYFGPGTRLTVL.

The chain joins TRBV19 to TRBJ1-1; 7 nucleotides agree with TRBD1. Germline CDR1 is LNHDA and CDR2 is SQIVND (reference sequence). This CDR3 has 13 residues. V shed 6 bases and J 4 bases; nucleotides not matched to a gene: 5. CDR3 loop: CASRNRGGTEAFF. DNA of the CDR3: TGTGCCAGTAGAAACAGGGGCGGCACTGAAGCTTTCTTT.

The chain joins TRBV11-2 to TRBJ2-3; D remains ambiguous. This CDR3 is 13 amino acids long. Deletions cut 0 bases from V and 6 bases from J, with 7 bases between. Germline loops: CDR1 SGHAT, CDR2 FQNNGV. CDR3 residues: CASSLDLGDTQYF. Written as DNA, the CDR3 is TGTGCCAGCAGCTTAGATTTGGGGGATACGCAGTATTTT.

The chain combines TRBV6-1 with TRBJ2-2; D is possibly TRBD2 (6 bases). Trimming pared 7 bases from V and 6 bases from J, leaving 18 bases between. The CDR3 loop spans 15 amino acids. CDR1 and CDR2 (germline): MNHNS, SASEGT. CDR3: CASIGVVTSPGELFF. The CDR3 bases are TGTGCCAGCATCGGTGTTGTGACTAGTCCCGGGGAGCTGTTTTTT.

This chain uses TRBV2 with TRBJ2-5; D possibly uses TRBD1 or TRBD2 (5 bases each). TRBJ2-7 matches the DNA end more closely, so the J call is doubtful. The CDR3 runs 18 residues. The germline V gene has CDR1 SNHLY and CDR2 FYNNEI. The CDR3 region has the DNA TGTGCCAGCAGGGGACCGCGCCTTGGGGTAGCACCTACCTACGAGCAGTACTTC. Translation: CASRGPRLGVAPTYEQYF.

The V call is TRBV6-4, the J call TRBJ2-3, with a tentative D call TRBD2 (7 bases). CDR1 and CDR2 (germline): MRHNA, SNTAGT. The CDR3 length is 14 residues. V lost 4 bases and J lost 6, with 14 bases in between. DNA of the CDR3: TGTGCCAGCAGTGTTCGGGGGGCGGAGGATACGCAGTATTTT. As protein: CASSVRGAEDTQYF.

The CDR3 nucleotides are TGTGCCAGCAGCTTGTCGGCAGGGAGCTCCTACGAGCAGTACTTC. Its translation: CASSLSAGSSYEQYF. This chain connects TRBV5-4 to TRBJ2-7, with D perhaps being TRBD1 or TRBD2 (5 bases each). With 1 base removed from V and 0 bases from J, the gap between germline ends came to 11 bases. This CDR3 spans 15 amino acids. Germline V lookup: CDR1 SGHNT, CDR2 YYREEE (reference sequence).

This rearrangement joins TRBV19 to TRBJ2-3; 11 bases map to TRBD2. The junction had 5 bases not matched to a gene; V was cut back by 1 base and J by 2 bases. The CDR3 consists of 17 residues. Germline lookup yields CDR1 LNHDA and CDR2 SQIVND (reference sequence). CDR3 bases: TGTGCCAGTAGTATAGTAGCGGGAGGGAGAGCCACAGATACGCAGTATTTT. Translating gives CASSIVAGGRATDTQYF.

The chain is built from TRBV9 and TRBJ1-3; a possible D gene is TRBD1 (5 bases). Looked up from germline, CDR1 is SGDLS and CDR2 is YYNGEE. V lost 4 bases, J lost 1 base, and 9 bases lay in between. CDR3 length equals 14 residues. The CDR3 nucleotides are TGTGCCAGCAGCCCCGGGGGGTCTGGAAACACCATATATTTT. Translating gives CASSPGGSGNTIYF.

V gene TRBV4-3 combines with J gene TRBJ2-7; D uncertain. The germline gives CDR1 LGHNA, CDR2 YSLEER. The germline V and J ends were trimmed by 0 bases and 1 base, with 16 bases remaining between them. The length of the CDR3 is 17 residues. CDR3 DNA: TGCGCCAGCAGCCAAGACGGCCCGCAGGCTAGATCCTACGAGCAGTACTTC. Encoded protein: CASSQDGPQARSYEQYF.

CDR3 loop: CASSLTGSLTEAFF. The CDR3 region has the DNA TGCGCCAGCAGCTTGACGGGCAGCCTAACCGAAGCTTTCTTT. The chain combines TRBV5-1 with TRBJ1-1; no clear D. This CDR3 region has 14 residues. Germline V gene data show CDR1 as SGHRS and CDR2 as YFSETQ. V dropped 1 base and J dropped 8 bases, with 15 bases sitting between them.

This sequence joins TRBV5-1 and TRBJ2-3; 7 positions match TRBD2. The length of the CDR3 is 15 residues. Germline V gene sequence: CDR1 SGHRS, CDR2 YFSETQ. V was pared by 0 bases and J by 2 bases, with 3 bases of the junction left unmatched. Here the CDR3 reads CASSLEGGLTDTQYF. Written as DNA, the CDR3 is TGCGCCAGCAGCTTGGAGGGAGGGCTCACAGATACGCAGTATTTT.

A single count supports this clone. CDR3 sequence: CASSRQGKKNTEAFF. The CDR3 coding sequence is TGTGCCAGCAGCAGACAGGGGAAAAAGAACACTGAAGCTTTCTTT. The J gene is TRBJ1-1, the V gene TRBV27; 8 bases line up with TRBD1. Germline V gene sequence: CDR1 MNHEY, CDR2 SMNVEV (reference sequence). Trimming removed 6 bases from V and 1 base from J; junction bases left unmatched: 7. CDR3 length equals 15 residues.

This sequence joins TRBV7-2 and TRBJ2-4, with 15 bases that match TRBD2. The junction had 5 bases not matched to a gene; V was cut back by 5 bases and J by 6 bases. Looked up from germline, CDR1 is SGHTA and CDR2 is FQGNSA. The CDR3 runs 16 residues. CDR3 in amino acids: CASSPRTSGGGNIQYF. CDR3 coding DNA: TGTGCCAGCAGCCCCCGGACTAGCGGGGGGGGAAACATTCAGTACTTC.

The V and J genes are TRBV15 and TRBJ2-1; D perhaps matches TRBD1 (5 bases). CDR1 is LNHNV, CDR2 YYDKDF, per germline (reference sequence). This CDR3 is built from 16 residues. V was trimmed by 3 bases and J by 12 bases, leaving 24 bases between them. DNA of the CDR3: TGTGCCACCAGCAGTGGGATGGGGCGTTTGCCTCAAGGGCAGTTCTTC. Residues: CATSSGMGRLPQGQFF.

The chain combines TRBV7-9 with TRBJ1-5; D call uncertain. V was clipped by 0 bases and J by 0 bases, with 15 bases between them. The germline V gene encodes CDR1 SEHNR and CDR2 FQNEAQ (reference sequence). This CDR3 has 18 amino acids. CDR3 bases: TGTGCCAGCAGCTTAGCAGGCCGCTCGGCGGATAGCAATCAGCCCCAGCATTTT. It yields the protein CASSLAGRSADSNQPQHF.

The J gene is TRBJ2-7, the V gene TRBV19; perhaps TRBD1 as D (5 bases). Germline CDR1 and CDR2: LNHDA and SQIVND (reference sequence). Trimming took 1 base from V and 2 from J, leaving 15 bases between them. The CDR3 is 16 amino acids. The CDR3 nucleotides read TGTGCCAGTAGTATAGCGGCTCACTCAGGGCCCTACGAGCAGTACTTC. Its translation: CASSIAAHSGPYEQYF.

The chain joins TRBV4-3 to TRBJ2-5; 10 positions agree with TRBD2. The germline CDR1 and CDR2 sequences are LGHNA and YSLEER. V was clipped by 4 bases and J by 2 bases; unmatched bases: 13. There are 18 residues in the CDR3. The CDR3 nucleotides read TGCGCCAGCAGCCGCCCAAGGGTAAGCGGGGGGGGTCAAGAGACCCAGTACTTC. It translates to CASSRPRVSGGGQETQYF.

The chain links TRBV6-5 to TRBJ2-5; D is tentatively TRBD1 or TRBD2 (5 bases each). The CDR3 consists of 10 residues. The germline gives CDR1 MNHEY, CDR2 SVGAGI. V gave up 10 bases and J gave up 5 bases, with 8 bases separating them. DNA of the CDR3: TGTGCCACGTGGGGGGAGACCCAGTACTTC. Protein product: CATWGETQYF.

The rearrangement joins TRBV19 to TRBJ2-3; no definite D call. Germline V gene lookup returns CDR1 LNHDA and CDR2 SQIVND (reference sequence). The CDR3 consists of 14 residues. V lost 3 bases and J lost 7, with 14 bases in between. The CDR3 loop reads CASSITPSTYTQYF. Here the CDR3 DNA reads TGTGCCAGTAGTATTACCCCGTCGACTTATACGCAGTATTTT.

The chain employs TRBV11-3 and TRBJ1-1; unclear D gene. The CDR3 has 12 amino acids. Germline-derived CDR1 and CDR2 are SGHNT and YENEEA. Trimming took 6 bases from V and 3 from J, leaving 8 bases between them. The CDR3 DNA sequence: TGTGCCAGCAGTAGCAGTTACACTGAAGCTTTCTTT. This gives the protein CASSSSYTEAFF.

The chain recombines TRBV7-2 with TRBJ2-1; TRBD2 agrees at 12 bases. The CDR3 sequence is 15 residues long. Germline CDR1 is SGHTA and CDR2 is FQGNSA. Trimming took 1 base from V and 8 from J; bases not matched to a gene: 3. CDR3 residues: CASSLGLAGGDEQFF. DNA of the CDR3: TGTGCCAGCAGCTTAGGGCTAGCGGGGGGGGATGAGCAGTTCTTC.

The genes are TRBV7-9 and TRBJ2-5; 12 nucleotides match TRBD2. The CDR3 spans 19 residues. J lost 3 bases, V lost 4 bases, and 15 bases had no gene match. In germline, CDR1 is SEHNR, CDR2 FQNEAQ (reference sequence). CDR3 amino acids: CASSSVGASGRGGEETQYF. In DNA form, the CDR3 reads TGTGCCAGCAGCTCGGTTGGGGCTAGCGGGAGGGGAGGAGAAGAGACCCAGTACTTC.